This TCR beta chain was sequenced for a study of vaccination and CD4 T cells after COVID-19. Sequenced with the Oncomine TCR Beta short-read assay was DNA taken from cultured CD4+ T cells. Genomic DNA was taken out of cultured CD4+ T cells by extraction. Each CDR3 protein is one row after TCRdb ran MiXCR on the PCR reads. Here the sample spans fewer than 20,000 distinct CDR3 sequences, roughly 43% being singletons. On this clonotype itself: Its cognate antigen is unknown.

The treatment: approximately nine-day PBMC culture with coronavirus spike peptide pools or control peptides (ViraFEST assay). PBMCs, plated at fewer than 2.5 million per well, were grown in the presence of around 10 IU/ml IL-2 and around 10 ug/ml peptide pools. The source is a human donor who had recovered from COVID-19. The sequences come from CD4+ T cells from blood, cultured in vitro, collected before SARS-CoV-2 vaccination.

The CDR3 loop is CRARALLNTEAFF. CDR3 bases: TGCAGGGCCCGGGCCCTTTTGAACACTGAAGCTTTCTTT. The chain is built from TRBV20-1 and TRBJ1-1; D is uncertain. Germline V gene sequence: CDR1 DFQATT, CDR2 SNEGSKA (reference sequence). The length of the CDR3 is 13 residues.